The rows below give T cell receptor beta chains drawn from one sample of a study of molecular identifiers for immune sequencing clone quantification. A single record per CDR3 protein comes from TCRdb applying MiXCR to the PCR reads. The repertoire holds 50,000 to 75,000 distinct CDR3 sequences, with 15% to 20% as singletons. Sample: naive CD8+ T cells from blood, with Jurkat cell RNA spiked in. The source of these receptors is a human donor in good health. Some libraries in this study had Jurkat cell RNA spiked in. The CDR3 runs from the conserved cysteine through the conserved F or W. A D gene is named only where the DNA matches it firmly. The size field is filled for only some rows; it gives once, few, many or a size class.

size: -
J: TRBJ2-3
V: TRBV20-1
D: -
DNA: TGCAGTGTTGTCACAGGGTCCTACCTCACAGATACGCAGTATTTT
CDR3: CSVVTGSYLTDTQYF

size: many
J: TRBJ1-2
V: TRBV29-1
D: -
DNA: TGCAGCGTCCGGGACCGAGGGGGCTACACCTTC
CDR3: CSVRDRGGYTF

size: many
J: TRBJ1-1
V: TRBV19
D: TRBD1
DNA: TGTGCCAGTAGTATGACGACAGGGTTTTCTGAAGCTTTCTTT
CDR3: CASSMTTGFSEAFF

size: many
J: TRBJ2-7
V: TRBV27
D: -
DNA: TGTGCCAGCAGTTTAACGAGGGGGTCCTACGAGCAGTACTTC
CDR3: CASSLTRGSYEQYF

size: few
J: TRBJ2-1
V: TRBV6-8
D: -
DNA: TGTGCCAGCGTCCGGACAGCTAGGTACAATGAGCAGTTCTTC
CDR3: CASVRTARYNEQFF

size: many
J: TRBJ2-6
V: TRBV28
D: -
DNA: TGTGCCAGCAGTGTAAACTACGGGGCCAACGTCCTGACTTTC
CDR3: CASSVNYGANVLTF

size: many
J: TRBJ2-7
V: TRBV11-3
D: -
DNA: TGTGCCAGCAGCGGCAGCCATACCAAACCCCACGAGCAGTACTTC
CDR3: CASSGSHTKPHEQYF

size: few
J: TRBJ2-1
V: TRBV15
D: TRBD2
DNA: TGTGCCACCAGCCAGGGACTAGGGTTCACAAAAAACAATGAGCAGTTCTTC
CDR3: CATSQGLGFTKNNEQFF

size: many
J: TRBJ2-5
V: TRBV7-9
D: -
DNA: TGTGCCAGCAGCTCCGAAGCAACCTTGGGAGAGACCCAGTACTTC
CDR3: CASSSEATLGETQYF

size: many
J: TRBJ2-2
V: TRBV6-5
D: TRBD1
DNA: TGTGCCAGCAGTTACCAAGGGGGCGACACCGGGGAGCTGTTTTTT
CDR3: CASSYQGGDTGELFF

size: few
J: TRBJ2-1
V: TRBV24-1
D: TRBD2
DNA: TGTGCCACCAGTGAGCGACAAGGACTAGGTTCATCGAATGAGCAGTTCTTC
CDR3: CATSERQGLGSSNEQFF

size: -
J: TRBJ2-5
V: TRBV4-1
D: TRBD1
DNA: TGCGCCAGCAGCCAAGATGGGACAGCTCAAGAGACCCAGTACTTC
CDR3: CASSQDGTAQETQYF

size: many
J: TRBJ1-1
V: TRBV7-6
D: -
DNA: TGTGCCAGCAGCTTGCCCCGAGGGGGATTGAACACTGAAGCTTTCTTT
CDR3: CASSLPRGGLNTEAFF

size: many
J: TRBJ2-7
V: TRBV4-1
D: TRBD2
DNA: TGCGCCAGCAGCCTAGCGGCTCCAGCGGCTAGCGGTACCTACGAGCAGTACTTC
CDR3: CASSLAAPAASGTYEQYF

size: -
J: TRBJ1-4
V: TRBV6-5
D: TRBD1
DNA: TGTGCCAGCAGTCGCATCCGGACAGGATCCCATGAAAAACTGTTTTTT
CDR3: CASSRIRTGSHEKLFF

size: once
J: TRBJ2-5
V: TRBV28
D: -
DNA: TGTGCCAGCAGCACGACAGGAGGTGAGACCCAGTACTTC
CDR3: CASSTTGGETQYF

size: many
J: TRBJ2-7
V: TRBV6-2/TRBV6-3
D: TRBD2
DNA: TGTGCCAGCCTAGGCGGGAGGTTCCCCTACGAGCAGTACTTC
CDR3: CASLGGRFPYEQYF

size: many
J: TRBJ2-3
V: TRBV13
D: TRBD2
DNA: TGTGCCAGCAGCTACTGGAGCGGGAGTACAGATACGCAGTATTTT
CDR3: CASSYWSGSTDTQYF

size: few
J: TRBJ2-7
V: TRBV10-1
D: -
DNA: TGCGCCAGCAGTGAGGGCCACGAGCAGTACTTC
CDR3: CASSEGHEQYF

size: many
J: TRBJ1-6
V: TRBV28
D: TRBD1
DNA: TGTGCCAGCAGTTTACTCTTCGAGGTGGACAGGGGCTATAATTCACCCCTCCACTTT
CDR3: CASSLLFEVDRGYNSPLHF

size: -
J: TRBJ2-7
V: TRBV6-5
D: -
DNA: TGTGCCAGCAGTTACTCAGGACAGTACGGGCAGTACTTC
CDR3: CASSYSGQYGQYF

size: many
J: TRBJ1-1
V: TRBV7-8
D: -
DNA: TGTGCCAGCAGCTTAGTAGGGGCGAACACTGAAGCTTTCTTT
CDR3: CASSLVGANTEAFF

size: many
J: TRBJ2-3
V: TRBV24-1
D: -
DNA: TGTGCCACCAGTGATCTTCTCACAGATACGCAGTATTTT
CDR3: CATSDLLTDTQYF

size: many
J: TRBJ2-2
V: TRBV11-2
D: TRBD2
DNA: TGTGCCAGCAGCTTAGCCTTCCTAGCGGGGCCCGGGGAGCTGTTTTTT
CDR3: CASSLAFLAGPGELFF

size: many
J: TRBJ2-3
V: TRBV2
D: TRBD2
DNA: TGTGCCAGCATCCCGCTAGCGGGAGTCTCAGATACGCAGTATTTT
CDR3: CASIPLAGVSDTQYF

size: few
J: TRBJ2-1
V: TRBV20-1
D: -
DNA: TGCAGTGCTAGTGCCGGCGGGGATGAGCAGTTCTTC
CDR3: CSASAGGDEQFF

size: many
J: TRBJ2-3
V: TRBV25-1
D: -
DNA: TGTGCCAGCAGTGAATATCTGGGGGGCGGGGAAGATACGCAGTATTTT
CDR3: CASSEYLGGGEDTQYF

size: -
J: TRBJ2-1
V: TRBV20-1
D: TRBD2
DNA: TGCAGTGCTACTACTAGCGCCTCCTACAATGAGCAGTTCTTC
CDR3: CSATTSASYNEQFF

size: many
J: TRBJ2-2
V: TRBV14
D: -
DNA: TGTGCCAGCAGCCAATGGACCGGGGAGCTGTTTTTT
CDR3: CASSQWTGELFF

size: -
J: TRBJ2-7
V: TRBV11-2
D: -
DNA: TGTGCCAGCAGCTATTACCCACCGGGGGACGAGCAGTACTTC
CDR3: CASSYYPPGDEQYF

size: -
J: TRBJ1-1
V: TRBV19
D: -
DNA: TGTGCCGCCAGGCAGGTTTGGAACACTGAAGCTTTCTTT
CDR3: CAARQVWNTEAFF

size: -
J: TRBJ2-7
V: TRBV7-6
D: -
DNA: TGTGCCAGCAGCTTAGATTACGGGAATAGCTACGAGCAGTACTTC
CDR3: CASSLDYGNSYEQYF

size: many
J: TRBJ2-5
V: TRBV3-1
D: -
DNA: TGTGCCAGCAGCCCGGAGAACCAAGAGACCCAGTACTTC
CDR3: CASSPENQETQYF

size: many
J: TRBJ2-7
V: TRBV6-5
D: -
DNA: TGTGCCAGCAGCGGGGCGGGAACCCCCTACGAGCAGTACTTC
CDR3: CASSGAGTPYEQYF

size: few
J: TRBJ2-1
V: TRBV24-1
D: TRBD1
DNA: TGTGCCACCAGTCTAAACAGGGGTGGGGGTGAGCAGTTCTTC
CDR3: CATSLNRGGGEQFF

size: many
J: TRBJ2-6
V: TRBV7-9
D: TRBD1
DNA: TGTGCCAGTTACCGGGACAGGGGGACTGGGGCCAACGTCCTGACTTTC
CDR3: CASYRDRGTGANVLTF

size: many
J: TRBJ2-1
V: TRBV4-1
D: TRBD2
DNA: TGCGCCAGCAGCCAATCAGGGACTAGTATCGATGAGCAGTTCTTC
CDR3: CASSQSGTSIDEQFF

size: few
J: TRBJ2-1
V: TRBV13
D: TRBD2
DNA: TGTGCCAGCAGCTACGGACTAGAAATCTACAATGAGCAGTTCTTC
CDR3: CASSYGLEIYNEQFF

size: many
J: TRBJ2-3
V: TRBV29-1
D: -
DNA: TGCAGCATCGAGGGGACCAGGGGGTATTTT
CDR3: CSIEGTRGYF

size: many
J: TRBJ2-7
V: TRBV10-3
D: TRBD2
DNA: TGTGCCATCAGTTCGACTAGCGGGAGGCCCTACGAGCAGTACTTC
CDR3: CAISSTSGRPYEQYF

size: many
J: TRBJ2-5
V: TRBV23-1
D: TRBD2
DNA: TGCGCCAGCAGTCTAGCGGGAGGGGAAGAGACCCAGTACTTC
CDR3: CASSLAGGEETQYF

size: many
J: TRBJ2-1
V: TRBV29-1
D: -
DNA: TGCAGCGTTGTCAGGTTAAATGAGCAGTTCTTC
CDR3: CSVVRLNEQFF

size: many
J: TRBJ1-6
V: TRBV27
D: -
DNA: TGTGCCAGCAGTTTATACAGGACAAACCCCCGGGAGCTCCACTTT
CDR3: CASSLYRTNPRELHF

size: many
J: TRBJ2-3
V: TRBV7-8
D: TRBD1
DNA: TGTGCCAGCAGCCAACGAGGGACAGGGGGCTGGACAGATACGCAGTATTTT
CDR3: CASSQRGTGGWTDTQYF

size: many
J: TRBJ2-1
V: TRBV28
D: TRBD2
DNA: TGTGCCAGCAGTCCTCTAGCGGGAGTGGTCAATGAGCAGTTCTTC
CDR3: CASSPLAGVVNEQFF

size: -
J: TRBJ2-1
V: TRBV12-3/TRBV12-4
D: -
DNA: TGTGCCAGCAGCCCTCGCTGGGCAGGTGAGCAGTTCTTC
CDR3: CASSPRWAGEQFF

size: -
J: TRBJ2-1
V: TRBV20-1
D: -
DNA: TGCAGTGCCAGCACGGGACTCCCTGACAATGAGCAGTTCTTC
CDR3: CSASTGLPDNEQFF

size: many
J: TRBJ2-7
V: TRBV7-8
D: -
DNA: TGTGCCAGCAGCTCCGCGCGACTGGATCCCCTCGGACGGGCGTTGTACGAGCAGTACTTC
CDR3: CASSSARLDPLGRALYEQYF

size: many
J: TRBJ2-7
V: TRBV4-3
D: -
DNA: TGCGCCAGCAGCCAAGGGTCGGCTGTATCCTACGAGCAGTACTTC
CDR3: CASSQGSAVSYEQYF

size: many
J: TRBJ2-3
V: TRBV6-4
D: -
DNA: TGTGCCAGCAGTGAAGAGGGGACGGGCACAGATACGCAGTATTTT
CDR3: CASSEEGTGTDTQYF

size: many
J: TRBJ1-2
V: TRBV12-3/TRBV12-4
D: TRBD1
DNA: TGTGCCAGCAGTCGGGACAGGGGGCTGTCTGGCTACACCTTC
CDR3: CASSRDRGLSGYTF

size: many
J: TRBJ1-1
V: TRBV28
D: TRBD1
DNA: TGTGCCAGCAGTTTCCCCCGGACAGGGATAACTGAAGCTTTCTTT
CDR3: CASSFPRTGITEAFF

size: -
J: TRBJ1-4
V: TRBV5-3
D: -
DNA: TGTGCCAGCAGCCGAGTTACGGCGGGACATGATGAAAAACTGTTTTTT
CDR3: CASSRVTAGHDEKLFF

size: -
J: TRBJ2-7
V: TRBV7-9
D: -
DNA: TGTGCCAGCAGCGGGGTTATTCCCTACGAGCAGTACTTC
CDR3: CASSGVIPYEQYF